This T cell receptor beta chain is drawn from a study of blood T cell repertoires in COVID-19 (dated by TCRdb to 2019 to 2021). About the study as a whole: Samples from collaborators originated in the United States, Italy and Spain and spanned both the acute and convalescent phases of COVID-19. The material from the prospective study consisted of cDNA or gDNA derived from T cells, B-cell-depleted T cells, or PBMCs. Deeply sampled blood TCRbeta repertoires from subjects exposed to, actively infected with, or recovered from COVID-19 were included in the dataset. The repertoires were released in a freely available public database meant as a resource for research on the immune response to SARS-CoV-2. The samples were drawn from the first 160 participants of the ongoing ImmuneRACE study and from 950 to 1,500 subjects provided by 6 global collaborators. A de-identified subject ID, COVID-19 status, age in years and sex were almost always included in the sample metadata. Where available, HLA class I and class II types were obtained from metadata supplied by the sample provider rather than from assay-based typing. Overall study results and their limits: How much clinical and demographic metadata was included differed by source and by participant, and the metadata was provided uncurated.

Whole blood was collected in K2EDTA tubes by collaborating institutions according to the institutions' own protocols. For TCRbeta analysis, collaborators shipped samples as frozen whole blood, isolated PBMCs, or DNA extracted from either of those sample types. The CDR3 goes from the cysteine to the phenylalanine over 16 residues. This entry keeps only the CDR3 DNA: 48 bases, framed from base 1. The germline V gene yields SGHRS for CDR1 and YFSETQ for CDR2. V is shortened by 2 bases, J by 3 bases, and the region joining them spans 17 bases. On this clone itself: The specificity of this receptor is unknown. It has no much larger one-base neighbor in the sample; base qualities were not kept.

TCRbeta CDR3 regions were amplified from genomic DNA by means of the immunoSEQ Assay, a bias-controlled multiplex PCR. In the paper's pipeline: Nucleated cell counts per sample were estimated from amplification of reference gene primers within the assay. To quantify the absolute abundance of each unique TCRbeta CDR3 rearrangement, sequence reads were collapsed and filtered. For each sample, productive Simpson clonality was calculated by taking the square root of Simpson's diversity index across productive rearrangements. As stored in TCRdb, this immuneACCESS dataset retains in-frame rearrangements with V and J assigned. A fraction of the clones does not appear; measured against another copy, unresolved V genes explain less than half of the discrepancy, and the remainder lacks a known reason. V and J calls and clone size are given by that table; D and trimming were obtained from the DNA. Present in this sample are about 120,000 clones, about 83% of which were seen just once. Roughly 2.2% of the sample rests with the top ten.

This TCR derives from a woman between 50 and 59 years old with acute or convalescent COVID-19. Sequenced sample: peripheral blood. Recombination connected TRBV5-1 to TRBJ1-2; a tentative D match to TRBD1 spans 6 bases. The CDR3 loop reads CASSLSTGNSDYGYTF. DNA sequence: TGCGCCAGCAGCTTATCTACAGGGAATTCTGACTATGGCTACACCTTC.